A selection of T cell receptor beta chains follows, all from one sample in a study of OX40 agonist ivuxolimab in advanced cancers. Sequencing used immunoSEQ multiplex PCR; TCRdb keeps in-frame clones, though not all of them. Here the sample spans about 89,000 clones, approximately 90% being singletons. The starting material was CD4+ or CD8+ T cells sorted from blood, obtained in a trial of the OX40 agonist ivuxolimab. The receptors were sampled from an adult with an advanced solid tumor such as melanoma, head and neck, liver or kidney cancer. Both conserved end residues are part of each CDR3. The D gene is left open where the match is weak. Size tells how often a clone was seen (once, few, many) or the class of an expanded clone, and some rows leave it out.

CDR3 DNA: TGTGCCAGCAGGGGACAGGGGGATAATTCACCCCTCCACTTT
CDR3 protein: CASRGQGDNSPLHF
J gene: TRBJ1-6
V gene: TRBV6-1
clone size: once
D gene: TRBD1

CDR3 DNA: TGTGCCAGCAGCTCCGGGACAGGTTTCTATGGCTACACCTTC
CDR3 protein: CASSSGTGFYGYTF
J gene: TRBJ1-2
V gene: TRBV7-2
clone size: -
D gene: TRBD1

CDR3 DNA: TGTGCCAGCAGCTTAGCGCCGGGGGGCCATTACGAGCAGTACTTC
CDR3 protein: CASSLAPGGHYEQYF
J gene: TRBJ2-7
V gene: TRBV7-2
clone size: -
D gene: -

CDR3 DNA: TGTGCCAGCAGTACCACCGGGACAGCTGAAGCTTTCTTT
CDR3 protein: CASSTTGTAEAFF
J gene: TRBJ1-1
V gene: TRBV6-6
clone size: -
D gene: TRBD1

CDR3 DNA: TGTGCCAGCAGTCCAGGGGGGCGATCCGAAGAGACCCAGTACTTC
CDR3 protein: CASSPGGRSEETQYF
J gene: TRBJ2-5
V gene: TRBV28
clone size: few
D gene: -

CDR3 DNA: TGTGCCAGTAGAACACGGGGCAGCGTAAATTCACCCCTCCACTTT
CDR3 protein: CASRTRGSVNSPLHF
J gene: TRBJ1-6
V gene: TRBV19
clone size: -
D gene: -

CDR3 DNA: TGTGCTAGTGGTTTGGTACAATTTGCCGGGACTAGCGTCCTCCAAGAGACCCAGTACTTC
CDR3 protein: CASGLVQFAGTSVLQETQYF
J gene: TRBJ2-5
V gene: TRBV12-5
clone size: -
D gene: TRBD2

CDR3 DNA: TGTGCCAGCAGCCCGCAGGGTGTGGAGACCCAGTACTTC
CDR3 protein: CASSPQGVETQYF
J gene: TRBJ2-5
V gene: TRBV7-6
clone size: -
D gene: -

CDR3 DNA: TGTGCCAGCAGCTGGGACAGGGCGATTAGAAACACTGAAGCTTTCTTT
CDR3 protein: CASSWDRAIRNTEAFF
J gene: TRBJ1-1
V gene: TRBV7-2
clone size: -
D gene: TRBD1

CDR3 DNA: TGCGCCAGCAGCTTGGAGGCAGCGCCTGCTTTCTTT
CDR3 protein: CASSLEAAPAFF
J gene: TRBJ1-1
V gene: TRBV5-1
clone size: -
D gene: -

CDR3 DNA: TGTGCCAGCAGCTTGGGACCAGCCTATAGCAATCAGCCCCAGCATTTT
CDR3 protein: CASSLGPAYSNQPQHF
J gene: TRBJ1-5
V gene: TRBV5-5
clone size: few
D gene: -

CDR3 DNA: TGTGCCAGCAGCTTGAGCCACGCCACAGATACGCAGTATTTT
CDR3 protein: CASSLSHATDTQYF
J gene: TRBJ2-3
V gene: TRBV5-4
clone size: -
D gene: -

CDR3 DNA: TGTGCCAGCAGCCAAGTTGGTCAGATATACTATGGCTACACCTTC
CDR3 protein: CASSQVGQIYYGYTF
J gene: TRBJ1-2
V gene: TRBV4-2
clone size: -
D gene: -

CDR3 DNA: TGTGCCAGCAGCAAGGGGTCAACTAATGAAAAACTGTTTTTT
CDR3 protein: CASSKGSTNEKLFF
J gene: TRBJ1-4
V gene: TRBV6-1
clone size: few
D gene: -

CDR3 DNA: TGCGCCAGCAGCAAGGACAGGGGAGTGGAGCTGTTTTTT
CDR3 protein: CASSKDRGVELFF
J gene: TRBJ2-2
V gene: TRBV5-1
clone size: -
D gene: TRBD1

CDR3 DNA: TGTGCCAGTAGTCACTTGGATTCACCCCTCCACTTT
CDR3 protein: CASSHLDSPLHF
J gene: TRBJ1-6
V gene: TRBV19
clone size: medium-sized
D gene: -

CDR3 DNA: TGTGCCCCCAGCGGGGGTGATGGCTACACCTTC
CDR3 protein: CAPSGGDGYTF
J gene: TRBJ1-2
V gene: TRBV11-3
clone size: -
D gene: -

CDR3 DNA: TGTGCCAGCAGTTTAAGAGGTACCGGTAACTCCTACGAGCAGTACTTC
CDR3 protein: CASSLRGTGNSYEQYF
J gene: TRBJ2-7
V gene: TRBV6-5
clone size: -
D gene: -

CDR3 DNA: TGTGCCAGCAGCTTCCAAGGACAGCCCTTCACCGGGGAGCTGTTTTTT
CDR3 protein: CASSFQGQPFTGELFF
J gene: TRBJ2-2
V gene: TRBV5-5
clone size: -
D gene: -

CDR3 DNA: TGTGCCAGCAGCTTGTCAGGACGTGGTGGTAATTCACCCCTCCACTTT
CDR3 protein: CASSLSGRGGNSPLHF
J gene: TRBJ1-6
V gene: TRBV5-5
clone size: few
D gene: -

CDR3 DNA: TGTGCCAGCAGTTTGGGTACCTCTGGGGCCAACGTCCTGACTTTC
CDR3 protein: CASSLGTSGANVLTF
J gene: TRBJ2-6
V gene: TRBV25-1
clone size: few
D gene: -

CDR3 DNA: TGTGCCATCGGGACAGACTATAATTCACCCCTCCACTTT
CDR3 protein: CAIGTDYNSPLHF
J gene: TRBJ1-6
V gene: TRBV10-3
clone size: few
D gene: TRBD1

CDR3 DNA: TGTGCCAGCAGCTTGGAGGACGGGTACGAGCAGTACTTC
CDR3 protein: CASSLEDGYEQYF
J gene: TRBJ2-7
V gene: TRBV7-2
clone size: -
D gene: -

CDR3 DNA: TGTGCCAGCAGCTCCTTCGTGATGGGGGAAAGCGGCTACACCTTC
CDR3 protein: CASSSFVMGESGYTF
J gene: TRBJ1-2
V gene: TRBV7-2
clone size: -
D gene: -

CDR3 DNA: TGTGCCATCAGTGAGAGGGGACAGGGGATGAACACTGAAGCTTTCTTT
CDR3 protein: CAISERGQGMNTEAFF
J gene: TRBJ1-1
V gene: TRBV10-3
clone size: -
D gene: TRBD1

CDR3 DNA: TGTGCCAGCTCCCCGCGGTCTAGCTCCTACGAGCAGTACTTC
CDR3 protein: CASSPRSSSYEQYF
J gene: TRBJ2-7
V gene: TRBV6-6
clone size: -
D gene: -

CDR3 DNA: TGTGCCAGCAGCCGGAGACTTAAGGATACGCAGTATTTT
CDR3 protein: CASSRRLKDTQYF
J gene: TRBJ2-3
V gene: TRBV14
clone size: -
D gene: -

CDR3 DNA: TGTGCCAGCAGCTTACCCGGGGGCGGCAAAAACATTCAGTACTTC
CDR3 protein: CASSLPGGGKNIQYF
J gene: TRBJ2-4
V gene: TRBV11-3
clone size: -
D gene: -

CDR3 DNA: TGCGCCAGCAGTTCACATGCGAACACTGAAGCTTTCTTT
CDR3 protein: CASSSHANTEAFF
J gene: TRBJ1-1
V gene: TRBV10-1
clone size: once
D gene: -

CDR3 DNA: TGTGCCAGCAGCGTAGTAGTGGTGGAGACCCAGTACTTC
CDR3 protein: CASSVVVVETQYF
J gene: TRBJ2-5
V gene: TRBV9
clone size: -
D gene: -

CDR3 DNA: TGTGCCAGCAGCTTAGGAGGGAACTCCTACGAGCAGTACTTC
CDR3 protein: CASSLGGNSYEQYF
J gene: TRBJ2-7
V gene: TRBV7-9
clone size: -
D gene: -

CDR3 DNA: TGTGCCAGCAGCCTCCGCCGAATAGCGGGGGGAGATGAGCAGTTCTTC
CDR3 protein: CASSLRRIAGGDEQFF
J gene: TRBJ2-1
V gene: TRBV11-2
clone size: -
D gene: TRBD2

CDR3 DNA: TGTGCCAGCAGTCTACAACCGGGACAAAAAGGCTACACCTTC
CDR3 protein: CASSLQPGQKGYTF
J gene: TRBJ1-2
V gene: TRBV2
clone size: few
D gene: -

CDR3 DNA: TGCGCCAGCAGCTTGGAAGGGACTAGGGGCTCACCCCTCCACTTT
CDR3 protein: CASSLEGTRGSPLHF
J gene: TRBJ1-6
V gene: TRBV5-1
clone size: -
D gene: -

CDR3 DNA: TGTGCCAGCAGTTCTGATGGCGCTGAAGCTTTCTTT
CDR3 protein: CASSSDGAEAFF
J gene: TRBJ1-1
V gene: TRBV6-5
clone size: -
D gene: -

CDR3 DNA: TGTGCCAGCAGCTCGGCCCCCCGCCGAGGATCAGCGGGGGCATACAATGAGCAGTTCTTC
CDR3 protein: CASSSAPRRGSAGAYNEQFF
J gene: TRBJ2-1
V gene: TRBV11-3
clone size: few
D gene: TRBD2

CDR3 DNA: TGTGCCATCAGTGACAACAATCCGGGGGCTTGGGGTTGGACCTTC
CDR3 protein: CAISDNNPGAWGWTF
J gene: TRBJ1-2
V gene: TRBV10-3
clone size: -
D gene: -

CDR3 DNA: TGTGCCAGCAGGACCAGGGGGCTGGACGAGCAGTACTTC
CDR3 protein: CASRTRGLDEQYF
J gene: TRBJ2-7
V gene: TRBV5-6
clone size: -
D gene: TRBD1

CDR3 DNA: TGTGCCAGCGGCCTAGGGCCGGAGCAGTTCTTC
CDR3 protein: CASGLGPEQFF
J gene: TRBJ2-1
V gene: TRBV6-5
clone size: -
D gene: -

CDR3 DNA: TGTGCCAGCAGCTTCCGTGCCGTTCTCATAAGTGGCTACACCTTC
CDR3 protein: CASSFRAVLISGYTF
J gene: TRBJ1-2
V gene: TRBV5-6
clone size: -
D gene: -

CDR3 DNA: TGTGCTAGTGGTTTGGTACGGAGGGGTGAAGCTTTCTTT
CDR3 protein: CASGLVRRGEAFF
J gene: TRBJ1-1
V gene: TRBV12-5
clone size: -
D gene: -

CDR3 DNA: TGTGCCATCGGTATAGAACTAGCAAACACCGGGGAGCTGTTTTTT
CDR3 protein: CAIGIELANTGELFF
J gene: TRBJ2-2
V gene: TRBV10-3
clone size: -
D gene: -

CDR3 DNA: TGTGCCAGCAGCCAGGGGCAGGGCCCTCGCAACTATGGCTACACCTTC
CDR3 protein: CASSQGQGPRNYGYTF
J gene: TRBJ1-2
V gene: TRBV7-2
clone size: -
D gene: -